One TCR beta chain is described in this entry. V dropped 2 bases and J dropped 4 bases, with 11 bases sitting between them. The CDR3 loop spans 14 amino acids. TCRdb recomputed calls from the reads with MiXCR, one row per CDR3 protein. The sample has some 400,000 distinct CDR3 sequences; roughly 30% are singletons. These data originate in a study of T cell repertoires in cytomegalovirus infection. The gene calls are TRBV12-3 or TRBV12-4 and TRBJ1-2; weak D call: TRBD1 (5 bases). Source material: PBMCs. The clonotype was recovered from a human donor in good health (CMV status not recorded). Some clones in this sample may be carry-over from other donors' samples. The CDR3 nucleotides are TGTGCCAGCAGTTTAAGGCAGGGTATCTATGGCTACACCTTC. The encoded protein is CASSLRQGIYGYTF.